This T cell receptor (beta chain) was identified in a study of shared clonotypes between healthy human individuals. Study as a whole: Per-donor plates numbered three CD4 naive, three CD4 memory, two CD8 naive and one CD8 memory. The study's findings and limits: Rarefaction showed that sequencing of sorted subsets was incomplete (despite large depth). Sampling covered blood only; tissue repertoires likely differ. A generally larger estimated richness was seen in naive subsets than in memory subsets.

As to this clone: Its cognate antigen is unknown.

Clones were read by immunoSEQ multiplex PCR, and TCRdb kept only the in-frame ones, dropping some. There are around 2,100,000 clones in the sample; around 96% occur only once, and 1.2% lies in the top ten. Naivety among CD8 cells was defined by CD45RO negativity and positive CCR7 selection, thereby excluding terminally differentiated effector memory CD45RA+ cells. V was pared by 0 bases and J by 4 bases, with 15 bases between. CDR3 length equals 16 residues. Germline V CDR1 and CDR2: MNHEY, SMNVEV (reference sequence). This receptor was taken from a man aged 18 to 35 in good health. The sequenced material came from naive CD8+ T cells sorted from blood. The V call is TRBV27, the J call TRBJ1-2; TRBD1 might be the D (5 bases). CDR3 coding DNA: TGTGCCAGCAGTTTATCGTTTGGACAAGTGGGCTATGGCTACACCTTC. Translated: CASSLSFGQVGYGYTF.